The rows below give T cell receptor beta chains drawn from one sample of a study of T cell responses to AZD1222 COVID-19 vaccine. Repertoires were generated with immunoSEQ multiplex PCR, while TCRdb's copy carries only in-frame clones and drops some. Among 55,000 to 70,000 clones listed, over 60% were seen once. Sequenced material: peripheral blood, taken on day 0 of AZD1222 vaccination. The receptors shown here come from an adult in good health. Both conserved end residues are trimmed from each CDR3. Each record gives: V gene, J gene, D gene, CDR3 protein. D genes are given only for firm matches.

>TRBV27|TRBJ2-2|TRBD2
ASRLAGATGELF
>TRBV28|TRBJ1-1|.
ASSLEHGTEAF
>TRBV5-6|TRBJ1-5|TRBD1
ASSLDRGIDQPQH
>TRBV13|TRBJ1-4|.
ASSLWGSNEKLF
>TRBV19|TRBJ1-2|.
ASSVAYTASTYGYT
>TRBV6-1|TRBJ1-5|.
ASSESGGVQPQH
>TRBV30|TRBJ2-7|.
AWSSYTPYEQY
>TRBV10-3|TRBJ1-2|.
AISEGRPYGYT
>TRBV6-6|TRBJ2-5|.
ASSYSEETQY
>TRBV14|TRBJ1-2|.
ASSQDTSNYGYT
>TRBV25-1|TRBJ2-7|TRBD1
ASSETGTGFSYEQY
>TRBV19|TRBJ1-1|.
ASRMGAEAF
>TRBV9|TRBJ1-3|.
ASSVAGRASGNTIY
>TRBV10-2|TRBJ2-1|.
ASRELAAYSYNEQF
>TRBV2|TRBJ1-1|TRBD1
ASSRDRVSMNTEAF
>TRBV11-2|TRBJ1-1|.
ASSFLWNTEAF
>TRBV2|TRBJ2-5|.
ARAGNGETQY
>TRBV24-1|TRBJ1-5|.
ATSTGGGWDGNQPQH
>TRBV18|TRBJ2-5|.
ASSPSWGQETQY
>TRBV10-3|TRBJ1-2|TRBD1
AINQGEFDGYT
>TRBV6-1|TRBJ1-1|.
ASSEFFYTEAF
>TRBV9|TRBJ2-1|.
ASSVGTLGGSEQF
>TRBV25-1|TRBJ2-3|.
ASSGLGISTDTQY
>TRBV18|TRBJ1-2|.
ASSRGQNSNYGYT
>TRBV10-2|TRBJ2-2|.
ATDAPTRDRTTGELF
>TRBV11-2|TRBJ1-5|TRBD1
ASSTTGGESNQPQH
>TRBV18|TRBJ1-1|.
ASSPQGSTEAF
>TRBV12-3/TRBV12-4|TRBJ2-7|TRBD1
ASRWDSSYEQY
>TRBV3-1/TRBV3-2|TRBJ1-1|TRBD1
ASSQRDRNTEAF
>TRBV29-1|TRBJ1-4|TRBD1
SVDSGQGDEKLF
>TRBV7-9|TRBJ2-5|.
ASSLAGTGILQETQY
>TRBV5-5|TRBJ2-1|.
ASSLRLDYNEQF
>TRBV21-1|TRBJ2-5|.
ASSNRYLPMQTKETQY
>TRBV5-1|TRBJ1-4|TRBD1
ASSLETGTGTEKLF
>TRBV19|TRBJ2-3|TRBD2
ASSPLDGRDQNTQY
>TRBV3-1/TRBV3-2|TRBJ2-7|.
ASSPTGRVYEQY
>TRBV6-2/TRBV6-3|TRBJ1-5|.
ASSLVGSPNQPQH
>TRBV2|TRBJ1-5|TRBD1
ASSSYGTGGGGNQPQH
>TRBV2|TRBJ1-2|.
ASSERDHA
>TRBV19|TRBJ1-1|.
ASRLGLKVNTEAF
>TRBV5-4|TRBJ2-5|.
ASSLGQTQETQY